The T cell receptor (beta chain) under discussion was sequenced for a study of blood T cell repertoires in COVID-19. CDR1 and CDR2 (germline): SNHLY, FYNNEI. The V end was cut by 6 bases, the J end by 5 bases, with 10 bases between. This CDR3 is built from 12 residues. Clones were sequenced by immunoSEQ multiplex PCR, and TCRdb holds only the in-frame ones, with some missing. The profile covers nearly 350,000 clones, with about 93% appearing a single time and roughly 3% taken by the ten largest. Material for sequencing was peripheral blood. The chain combines TRBV2 with TRBJ1-1; D is unclear. The clonotype comes from a woman younger than 30 who had recovered from COVID-19. This CDR3 is CASSPGLTEAFF. The CDR3 DNA reads as TGTGCCAGCAGCCCGGGGTTAACTGAAGCTTTCTTT.